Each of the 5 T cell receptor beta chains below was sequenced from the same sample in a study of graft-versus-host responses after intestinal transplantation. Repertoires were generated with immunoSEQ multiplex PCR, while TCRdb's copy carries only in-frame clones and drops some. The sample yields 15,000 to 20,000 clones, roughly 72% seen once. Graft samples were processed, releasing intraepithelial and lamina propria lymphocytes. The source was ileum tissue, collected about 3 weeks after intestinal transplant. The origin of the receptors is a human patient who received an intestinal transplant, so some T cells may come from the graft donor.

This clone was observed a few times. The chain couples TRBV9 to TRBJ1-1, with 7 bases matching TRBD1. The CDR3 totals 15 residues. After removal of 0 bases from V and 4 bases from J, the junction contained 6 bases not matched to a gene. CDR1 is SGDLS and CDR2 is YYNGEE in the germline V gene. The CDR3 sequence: CASSVGPTGFTEAFF. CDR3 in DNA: TGTGCCAGCAGCGTAGGACCGACAGGGTTCACTGAAGCTTTCTTT.

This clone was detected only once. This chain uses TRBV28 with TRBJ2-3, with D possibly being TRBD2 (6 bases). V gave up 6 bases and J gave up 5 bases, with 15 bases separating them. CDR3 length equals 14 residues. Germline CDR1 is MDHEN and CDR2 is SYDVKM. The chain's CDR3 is CASRDSGALDTQYF. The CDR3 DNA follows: TGTGCCAGCAGAGATAGCGGCGCCCTAGATACGCAGTATTTT.

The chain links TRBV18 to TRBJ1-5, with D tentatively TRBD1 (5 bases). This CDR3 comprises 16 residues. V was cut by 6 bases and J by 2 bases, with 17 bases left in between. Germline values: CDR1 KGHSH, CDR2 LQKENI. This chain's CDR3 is CASSKTWTTRNQPQHF. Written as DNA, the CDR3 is TGTGCCAGCTCCAAAACGTGGACAACGCGCAATCAGCCCCAGCATTTT.

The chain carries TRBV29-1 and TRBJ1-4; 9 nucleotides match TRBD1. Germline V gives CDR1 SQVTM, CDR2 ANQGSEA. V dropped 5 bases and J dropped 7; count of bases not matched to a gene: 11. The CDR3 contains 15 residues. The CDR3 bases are TGCAGCGTTACTAATTTCGGGACAGGGCCTGAAAAACTGTTTTTT. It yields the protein CSVTNFGTGPEKLFF.

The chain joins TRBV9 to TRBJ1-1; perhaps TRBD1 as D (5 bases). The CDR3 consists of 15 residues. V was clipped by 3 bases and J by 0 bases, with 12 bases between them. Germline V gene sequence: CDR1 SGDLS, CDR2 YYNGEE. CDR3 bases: TGTGCCAGCAGCGCGGGGGGACGGATGAACACTGAAGCTTTCTTT. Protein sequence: CASSAGGRMNTEAFF.